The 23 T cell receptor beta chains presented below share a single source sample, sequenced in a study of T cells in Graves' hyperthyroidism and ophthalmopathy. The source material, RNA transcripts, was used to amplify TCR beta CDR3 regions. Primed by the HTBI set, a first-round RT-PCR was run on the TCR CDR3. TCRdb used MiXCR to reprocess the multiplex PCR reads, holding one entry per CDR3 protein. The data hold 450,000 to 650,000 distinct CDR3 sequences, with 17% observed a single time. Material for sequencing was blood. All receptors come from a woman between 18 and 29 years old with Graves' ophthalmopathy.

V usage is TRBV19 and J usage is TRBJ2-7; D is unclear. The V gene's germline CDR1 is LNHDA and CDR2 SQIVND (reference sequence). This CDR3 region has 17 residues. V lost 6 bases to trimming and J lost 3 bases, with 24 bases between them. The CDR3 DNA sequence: TGTGCCAGTAGCCCTTCCTTTAACTCCCCCTCCGTCTACGAGCAGTACTTC. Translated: CASSPSFNSPSVYEQYF.

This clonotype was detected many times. The CDR3 here is CASSLEASGRFEQYF. In nucleotides, the CDR3 is TGTGCCAGCAGCTTAGAAGCTAGCGGGAGGTTCGAGCAGTACTTC. The chain joins TRBV11-2 to TRBJ2-7, with 11 bases that match TRBD2. The CDR3 runs to 15 residues. V shed 0 bases and J 6 bases; nucleotides not matched to a gene: 4. Germline V gene lookup returns CDR1 SGHAT and CDR2 FQNNGV.

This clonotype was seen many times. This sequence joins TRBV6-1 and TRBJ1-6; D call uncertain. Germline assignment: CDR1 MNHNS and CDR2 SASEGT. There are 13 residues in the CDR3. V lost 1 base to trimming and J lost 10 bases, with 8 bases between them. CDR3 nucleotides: TGTGCCAGCAGTGAAGTGGAAGACTCACCCCTCCACTTT. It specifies CASSEVEDSPLHF.

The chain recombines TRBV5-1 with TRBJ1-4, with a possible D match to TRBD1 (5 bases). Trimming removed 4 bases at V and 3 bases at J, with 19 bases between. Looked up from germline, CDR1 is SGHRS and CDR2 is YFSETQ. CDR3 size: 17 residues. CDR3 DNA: TGCGCCAGCAGCGACTCTTTAAGGGACGGCCCTAATGAAAAACTGTTTTTT. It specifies CASSDSLRDGPNEKLFF.

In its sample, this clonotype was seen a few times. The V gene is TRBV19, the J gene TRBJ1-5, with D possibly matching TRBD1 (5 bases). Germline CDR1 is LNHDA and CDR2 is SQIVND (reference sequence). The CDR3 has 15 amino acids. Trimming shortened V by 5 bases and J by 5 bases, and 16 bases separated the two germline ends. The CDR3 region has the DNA TGTGCCAGTAGTCCTGGCCAGGGACTTTATCAGCCCCAGCATTTT. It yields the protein CASSPGQGLYQPQHF. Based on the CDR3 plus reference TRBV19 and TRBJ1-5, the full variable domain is DGGITQSPKYLFRKEGQNVTLSCEQNLNHDAMYWYRQDPGQGLRLIYYSQIVNDFQKGDIAEGYSVSREKKESFPLTVTSAQKNPTAFYLCASSPGQGLYQPQHFGDGTRLSIL.

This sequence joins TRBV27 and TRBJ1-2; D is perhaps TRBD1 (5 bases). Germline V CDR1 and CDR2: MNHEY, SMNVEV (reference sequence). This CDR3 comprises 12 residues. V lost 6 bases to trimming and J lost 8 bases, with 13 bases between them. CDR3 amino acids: CASRPPGGGYTF. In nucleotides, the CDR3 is TGTGCCAGCAGGCCCCCTGGGGGAGGCTACACCTTC.

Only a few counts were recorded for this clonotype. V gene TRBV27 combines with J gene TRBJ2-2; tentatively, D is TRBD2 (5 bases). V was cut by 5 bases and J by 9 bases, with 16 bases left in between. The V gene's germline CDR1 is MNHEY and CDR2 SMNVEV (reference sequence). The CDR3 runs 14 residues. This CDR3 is CASSPSSSRRELFF. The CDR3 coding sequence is TGTGCCAGCAGTCCCTCTAGCTCACGGCGGGAGCTGTTTTTT.

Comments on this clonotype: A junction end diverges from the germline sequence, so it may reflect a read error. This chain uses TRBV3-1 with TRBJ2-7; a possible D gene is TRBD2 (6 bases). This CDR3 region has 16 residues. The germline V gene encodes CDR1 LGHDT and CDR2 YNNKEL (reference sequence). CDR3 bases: TGCGCCAGCAGCCAAGATCTCCGGAGGGCCAGGAACGAGCAGTACTTC. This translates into CASSQDLRRARNEQYF.

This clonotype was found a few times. CDR3 in amino acids: CATSDRDPTSGNYPDTQYF. In DNA, the CDR3 is TGTGCCACCAGTGACCGGGACCCGACTAGCGGGAATTACCCAGATACGCAGTATTTT. V is TRBV24-1 and J is TRBJ2-3; 11 positions agree with TRBD2. The CDR3 consists of 19 residues. The junction had 15 bases not matched to a gene; V was cut back by 4 bases and J by 4 bases. Germline V gene data show CDR1 as KGHDR and CDR2 as SFDVKD.

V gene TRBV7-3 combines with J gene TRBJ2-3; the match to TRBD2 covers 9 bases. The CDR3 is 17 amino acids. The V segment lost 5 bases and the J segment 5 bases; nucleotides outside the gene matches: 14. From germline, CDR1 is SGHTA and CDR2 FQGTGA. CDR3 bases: TGTGCCAGCAGCCCCCTCGGGGGTGGACTAGCGAGAGATACGCAGTATTTT. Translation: CASSPLGGGLARDTQYF.

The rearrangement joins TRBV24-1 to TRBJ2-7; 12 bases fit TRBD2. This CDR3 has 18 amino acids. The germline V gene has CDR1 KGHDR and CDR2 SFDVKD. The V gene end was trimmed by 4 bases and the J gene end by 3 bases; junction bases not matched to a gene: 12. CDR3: CATSDFASGRALDYEQYF. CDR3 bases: TGTGCCACCAGTGACTTCGCTAGCGGGAGGGCCCTGGACTACGAGCAGTACTTC.

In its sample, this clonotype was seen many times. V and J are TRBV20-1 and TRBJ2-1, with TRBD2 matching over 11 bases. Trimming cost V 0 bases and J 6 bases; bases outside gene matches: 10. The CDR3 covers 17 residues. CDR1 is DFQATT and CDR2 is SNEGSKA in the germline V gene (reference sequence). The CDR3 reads CSARERAGLAGPNEQFF. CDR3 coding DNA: TGCAGTGCTAGAGAGCGCGCCGGACTAGCGGGCCCCAATGAGCAGTTCTTC.

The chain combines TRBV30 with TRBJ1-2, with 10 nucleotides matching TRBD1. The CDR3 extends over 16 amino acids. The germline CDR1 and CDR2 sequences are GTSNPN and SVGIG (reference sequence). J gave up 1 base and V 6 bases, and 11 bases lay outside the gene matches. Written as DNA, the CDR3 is TGTGCCTGCCGCTTAAGGGACAGGGGTTTTAACTATGGCTACACCTTC. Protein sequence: CACRLRDRGFNYGYTF.

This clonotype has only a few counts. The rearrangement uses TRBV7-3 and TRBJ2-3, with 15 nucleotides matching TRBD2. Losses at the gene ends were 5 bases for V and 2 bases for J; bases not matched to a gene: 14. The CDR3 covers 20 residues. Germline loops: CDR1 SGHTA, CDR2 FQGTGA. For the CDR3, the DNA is TGTGCCAGCAGCCCCCTCGGGGGTGGACTAGCGGGAGGGGTCACAGATACGCAGTATTTT. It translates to CASSPLGGGLAGGVTDTQYF.

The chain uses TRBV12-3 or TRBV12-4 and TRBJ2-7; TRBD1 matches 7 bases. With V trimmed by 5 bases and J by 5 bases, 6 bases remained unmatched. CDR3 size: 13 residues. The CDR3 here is CASSQITGDEQYF. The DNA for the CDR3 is TGTGCCAGCAGTCAAATTACAGGGGACGAGCAGTACTTC.

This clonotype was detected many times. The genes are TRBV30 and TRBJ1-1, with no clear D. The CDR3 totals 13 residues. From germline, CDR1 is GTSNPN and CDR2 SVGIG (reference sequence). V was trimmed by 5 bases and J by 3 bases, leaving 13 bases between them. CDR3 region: CAWEVGRHTEAFF. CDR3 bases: TGTGCCTGGGAGGTAGGGCGGCACACTGAAGCTTTCTTT.

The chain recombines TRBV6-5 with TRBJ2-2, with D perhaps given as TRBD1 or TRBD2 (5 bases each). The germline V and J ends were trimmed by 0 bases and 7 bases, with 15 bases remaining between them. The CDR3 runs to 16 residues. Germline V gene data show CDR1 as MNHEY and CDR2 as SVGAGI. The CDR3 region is CASSYSSGTSGGELFF. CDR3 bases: TGTGCCAGCAGTTACTCATCCGGGACGTCTGGCGGGGAGCTGTTTTTT.

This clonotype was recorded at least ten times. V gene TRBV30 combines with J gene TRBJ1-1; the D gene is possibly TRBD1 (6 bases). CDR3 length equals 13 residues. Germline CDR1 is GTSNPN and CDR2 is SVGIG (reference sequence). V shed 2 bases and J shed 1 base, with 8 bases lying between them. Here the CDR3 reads CAWSSTGNTEAFF. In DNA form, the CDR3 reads TGTGCCTGGAGTTCGACAGGGAACACTGAAGCTTTCTTT.

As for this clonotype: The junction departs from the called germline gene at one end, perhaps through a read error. CDR3 DNA: TGTGCCATCAGTGAGAGTCTAAACAATGAAAAACTGTTTTTT. Amino acids: CAISESLNNEKLFF. The V gene is TRBV6-1, the J gene TRBJ1-4, with D unclear. This CDR3 region has 14 residues. Germline lookup yields CDR1 MNHNS and CDR2 SASEGT.

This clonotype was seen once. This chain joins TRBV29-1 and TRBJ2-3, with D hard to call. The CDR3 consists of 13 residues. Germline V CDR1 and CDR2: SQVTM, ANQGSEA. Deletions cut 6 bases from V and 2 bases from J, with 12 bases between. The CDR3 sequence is CSVYIFTTDTQYF. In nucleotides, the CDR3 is TGCAGCGTCTATATCTTCACCACAGATACGCAGTATTTT.

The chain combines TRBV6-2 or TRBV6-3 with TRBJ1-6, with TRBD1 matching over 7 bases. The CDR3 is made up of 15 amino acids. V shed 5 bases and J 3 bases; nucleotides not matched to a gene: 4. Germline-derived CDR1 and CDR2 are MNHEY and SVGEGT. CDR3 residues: CASSTTGYYNSPLHF. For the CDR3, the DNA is TGTGCCAGCAGTACGACAGGGTACTATAATTCACCCCTCCACTTT.

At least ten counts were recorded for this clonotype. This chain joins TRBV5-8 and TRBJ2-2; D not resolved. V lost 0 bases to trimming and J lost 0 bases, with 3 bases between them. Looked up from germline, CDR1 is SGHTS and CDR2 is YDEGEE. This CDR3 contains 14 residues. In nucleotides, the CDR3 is TGTGCCAGCAGCTTGGGTGCGAACACCGGGGAGCTGTTTTTT. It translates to CASSLGANTGELFF.

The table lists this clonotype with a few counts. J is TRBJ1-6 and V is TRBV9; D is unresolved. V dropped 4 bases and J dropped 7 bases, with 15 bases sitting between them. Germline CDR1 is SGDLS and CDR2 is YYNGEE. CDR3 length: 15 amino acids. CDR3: CASSPLEGRNSPLHF. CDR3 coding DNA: TGTGCCAGCAGCCCACTAGAAGGGCGGAATTCACCCCTCCACTTT.